These T cell receptor beta chains were read from a single sample in a study of blood T cell repertoires in COVID-19. TCRdb's table, derived via immunoSEQ multiplex PCR, lists solely in-frame clones and lacks some. The repertoire has 150,000 to 200,000 clones, more than 70% of them found once; the top ten carry about 4.2%. Sequenced: peripheral blood. The receptors stem from a human donor in a cohort sampled during active COVID-19. Both conserved end residues are part of each CDR3. A D gene is named only where the DNA matches it firmly. The size of a clone is reported for some rows only, either as once, few or many, or as a class for expanded clones.

abundance: NA
d_gene: TRBD2
v_gene: TRBV7-8
j_gene: TRBJ2-7
CDR3aa: CASSFESGGAGEQYF
CDR3nt: TGTGCCAGCAGCTTCGAGTCCGGGGGGGCCGGCGAGCAGTACTTC

abundance: NA
d_gene: NA
v_gene: TRBV27
j_gene: TRBJ1-6
CDR3aa: CASSILADSPLHF
CDR3nt: TGTGCCAGCAGCATATTAGCGGATTCACCCCTCCACTTT

abundance: NA
d_gene: TRBD1
v_gene: TRBV9
j_gene: TRBJ1-1
CDR3aa: CASSVAGGGVTEAFF
CDR3nt: TGTGCCAGCAGCGTAGCGGGAGGGGGCGTCACTGAAGCTTTCTTT

abundance: NA
d_gene: TRBD1
v_gene: TRBV5-6
j_gene: TRBJ1-2
CDR3aa: CASSLFGTGAYGYTF
CDR3nt: TGTGCCAGCAGCTTGTTCGGGACAGGGGCGTATGGCTACACCTTC

abundance: NA
d_gene: TRBD1
v_gene: TRBV24-1
j_gene: TRBJ2-1
CDR3aa: CATSPRQGALGYNEQFF
CDR3nt: TGTGCCACCAGCCCAAGACAGGGGGCCCTGGGCTACAATGAGCAGTTCTTC

abundance: NA
d_gene: TRBD2
v_gene: TRBV9
j_gene: TRBJ2-1
CDR3aa: CASSAQGLGNNEQFF
CDR3nt: TGTGCCAGCAGCGCTCAGGGACTAGGGAACAATGAGCAGTTCTTC

abundance: NA
d_gene: TRBD2
v_gene: TRBV6-2/TRBV6-3
j_gene: TRBJ2-1
CDR3aa: CASSYPSRGGLFGEQFF
CDR3nt: TGTGCCAGCAGTTACCCCTCGCGGGGGGGCCTCTTCGGTGAGCAGTTCTTC

abundance: NA
d_gene: TRBD2
v_gene: TRBV11-2
j_gene: TRBJ2-1
CDR3aa: CASSLDAGAYNEQFF
CDR3nt: TGTGCCAGCAGCTTAGATGCGGGGGCCTACAATGAGCAGTTCTTC

abundance: NA
d_gene: TRBD1
v_gene: TRBV19
j_gene: TRBJ2-1
CDR3aa: CASSIGTGKLDNEQFF
CDR3nt: TGTGCCAGTAGTATAGGGACAGGGAAGTTGGACAATGAGCAGTTCTTC

abundance: NA
d_gene: NA
v_gene: TRBV7-9
j_gene: TRBJ1-2
CDR3aa: CASSLVGEANYGYTF
CDR3nt: TGTGCCAGCAGCTTAGTTGGGGAGGCTAACTATGGCTACACCTTC

abundance: NA
d_gene: NA
v_gene: TRBV6-2/TRBV6-3
j_gene: TRBJ2-2
CDR3aa: CASSTRRTAGELFF
CDR3nt: TGTGCCAGCAGTACTAGGAGGACGGCCGGGGAGCTGTTTTTT

abundance: NA
d_gene: NA
v_gene: TRBV9
j_gene: TRBJ2-3
CDR3aa: CASSLRNRDTQYF
CDR3nt: TGTGCCAGCAGCCTGCGAAACAGGGATACGCAGTATTTT

abundance: NA
d_gene: TRBD1
v_gene: TRBV11-2
j_gene: TRBJ1-1
CDR3aa: CASSLGGDSEAFF
CDR3nt: TGTGCCAGCAGCTTAGGTGGGGACAGTGAAGCTTTCTTT

abundance: NA
d_gene: TRBD2
v_gene: TRBV7-2
j_gene: TRBJ2-5
CDR3aa: CASSPRGSGRAQETQYF
CDR3nt: TGTGCCAGCAGCCCTCGTGGTAGCGGGAGGGCCCAAGAGACCCAGTACTTC

abundance: NA
d_gene: NA
v_gene: TRBV5-4
j_gene: TRBJ2-7
CDR3aa: CASSLSGAAYEQYF
CDR3nt: TGTGCCAGCAGCTTAAGTGGGGCGGCCTACGAGCAGTACTTC

abundance: NA
d_gene: TRBD1
v_gene: TRBV2
j_gene: TRBJ2-2
CDR3aa: CASRGQGDTGELFF
CDR3nt: TGTGCCAGCAGGGGACAGGGGGACACCGGGGAGCTGTTTTTT

abundance: NA
d_gene: NA
v_gene: TRBV24-1
j_gene: TRBJ2-2
CDR3aa: CATSGNTGELFF
CDR3nt: TGTGCCACCAGCGGGAACACCGGGGAGCTGTTTTTT

abundance: NA
d_gene: NA
v_gene: TRBV7-2
j_gene: TRBJ1-5
CDR3aa: CASSLHSGTGDSNQPQHF
CDR3nt: TGTGCCAGCAGCTTACACTCCGGGACGGGAGATAGCAATCAGCCCCAGCATTTT

abundance: NA
d_gene: TRBD2
v_gene: TRBV7-2
j_gene: TRBJ2-7
CDR3aa: CASSPTGTSGRIEQYF
CDR3nt: TGTGCCAGCAGCCCAACCGGGACTAGCGGGAGAATCGAGCAGTACTTC

abundance: NA
d_gene: TRBD2
v_gene: TRBV9
j_gene: TRBJ2-3
CDR3aa: CASSVGTSSDTQYF
CDR3nt: TGTGCCAGCAGCGTAGGGACTAGCTCGGATACGCAGTATTTT

abundance: NA
d_gene: TRBD2
v_gene: TRBV18
j_gene: TRBJ2-3
CDR3aa: CASSLSGALDTQYF
CDR3nt: TGTGCCAGCTCACTTAGCGGGGCCCTCGATACGCAGTATTTT

abundance: NA
d_gene: NA
v_gene: TRBV3-1/TRBV3-2
j_gene: TRBJ1-2
CDR3aa: CASSQEKPSRTVHYGYTF
CDR3nt: TGTGCCAGCAGCCAAGAAAAGCCTAGTCGGACAGTACATTATGGCTACACCTTC

abundance: few
d_gene: TRBD1
v_gene: TRBV2
j_gene: TRBJ2-5
CDR3aa: CASSRDRTQETQYF
CDR3nt: TGTGCCAGCAGCCGGGACAGGACCCAAGAGACCCAGTACTTC

abundance: NA
d_gene: NA
v_gene: TRBV6-6
j_gene: TRBJ1-1
CDR3aa: CASSYDRTEAFF
CDR3nt: TGTGCCAGCAGTTACGACAGAACTGAAGCTTTCTTT

abundance: NA
d_gene: NA
v_gene: TRBV5-5
j_gene: TRBJ1-5
CDR3aa: CASSLSQDNQPQHF
CDR3nt: TGTGCCAGCAGCTTGTCGCAGGACAATCAGCCCCAGCATTTT

abundance: NA
d_gene: TRBD1
v_gene: TRBV18
j_gene: TRBJ2-5
CDR3aa: CASSPLGWTGPEETQYF
CDR3nt: TGTGCCAGCTCACCACTGGGTTGGACAGGGCCCGAAGAGACCCAGTACTTC

abundance: NA
d_gene: TRBD1
v_gene: TRBV5-1
j_gene: TRBJ1-4
CDR3aa: CASSLGGTGEEKLFF
CDR3nt: TGCGCCAGCAGCTTGGGGGGGACAGGGGAGGAAAAACTGTTTTTT

abundance: NA
d_gene: TRBD2
v_gene: TRBV3-1/TRBV3-2
j_gene: TRBJ2-1
CDR3aa: CASSQDSGRANEQFF
CDR3nt: TGTGCCAGCAGCCAAGATAGCGGGAGGGCCAATGAGCAGTTCTTC

abundance: NA
d_gene: NA
v_gene: TRBV25-1
j_gene: TRBJ2-7
CDR3aa: CASSEPAGFYEQYF
CDR3nt: TGTGCCAGCAGTGAACCTGCGGGGTTCTACGAGCAGTACTTC

abundance: NA
d_gene: NA
v_gene: TRBV18
j_gene: TRBJ2-7
CDR3aa: CASSPGAGVYEQYF
CDR3nt: TGTGCCAGCTCACCAGGTGCAGGGGTCTACGAGCAGTACTTC

abundance: NA
d_gene: TRBD1
v_gene: TRBV11-2
j_gene: TRBJ2-4
CDR3aa: CASSRDRKNIQYF
CDR3nt: TGTGCCAGCAGCCGGGACAGGAAAAACATTCAGTACTTC

abundance: NA
d_gene: NA
v_gene: TRBV11-2
j_gene: TRBJ1-4
CDR3aa: CASSPDGRAKLFF
CDR3nt: TGTGCCAGCAGCCCGGACGGCAGGGCAAAACTGTTTTTT

abundance: NA
d_gene: TRBD1
v_gene: TRBV9
j_gene: TRBJ1-4
CDR3aa: CASSSGTGREKLFF
CDR3nt: TGTGCCAGCAGCTCCGGGACAGGGCGCGAAAAACTGTTTTTT

abundance: NA
d_gene: TRBD2
v_gene: TRBV7-2
j_gene: TRBJ2-7
CDR3aa: CASSLSSGNYEQYF
CDR3nt: TGTGCCAGCAGCTTGTCCAGCGGGAACTACGAGCAGTACTTC

abundance: NA
d_gene: NA
v_gene: TRBV4-3
j_gene: TRBJ1-3
CDR3aa: CASSQDFRRPENTIYF
CDR3nt: TGCGCCAGCAGCCAAGACTTCAGGCGCCCTGAAAACACCATATATTTT

abundance: many
d_gene: NA
v_gene: TRBV19
j_gene: TRBJ2-3
CDR3aa: CASTSGFSGTDTQYF
CDR3nt: TGTGCCAGCACATCAGGGTTTTCTGGCACAGATACGCAGTATTTT

abundance: once
d_gene: NA
v_gene: TRBV27
j_gene: TRBJ2-4
CDR3aa: CASSRAGQGAGIQYF
CDR3nt: TGTGCCAGCAGTCGAGCGGGGCAGGGGGCTGGCATTCAGTACTTC

abundance: few
d_gene: NA
v_gene: TRBV2
j_gene: TRBJ1-6
CDR3aa: CASGDPAGSPLHF
CDR3nt: TGTGCCAGCGGGGACCCCGCGGGGTCACCCCTCCACTTT

abundance: once
d_gene: NA
v_gene: TRBV18
j_gene: TRBJ1-2
CDR3aa: CASSPVGDYGYTF
CDR3nt: TGTGCCAGCTCACCGGTAGGGGACTATGGCTACACCTTC

abundance: NA
d_gene: NA
v_gene: TRBV28
j_gene: TRBJ1-5
CDR3aa: CASSPLGGNQPQHF
CDR3nt: TGTGCCAGCAGTCCCTTAGGGGGTAATCAGCCCCAGCATTTT

abundance: NA
d_gene: NA
v_gene: TRBV7-2
j_gene: TRBJ2-7
CDR3aa: CASSSGVGYEQYF
CDR3nt: TGTGCCAGCAGCTCAGGGGTAGGCTACGAGCAGTACTTC

abundance: NA
d_gene: TRBD1
v_gene: TRBV5-4
j_gene: TRBJ1-1
CDR3aa: CASSLAGQGSITEAFF
CDR3nt: TGTGCCAGCAGCTTGGCGGGACAGGGGAGTATCACTGAAGCTTTCTTT

abundance: NA
d_gene: TRBD2
v_gene: TRBV7-9
j_gene: TRBJ2-1
CDR3aa: CASSSTGLAGAEQFF
CDR3nt: TGTGCCAGCAGCTCAACGGGACTAGCGGGAGCGGAGCAGTTCTTC

abundance: NA
d_gene: NA
v_gene: TRBV5-6
j_gene: TRBJ2-5
CDR3aa: CASSLAGEGEETQYF
CDR3nt: TGTGCCAGCAGCTTGGCGGGTGAGGGGGAAGAGACCCAGTACTTC

abundance: NA
d_gene: NA
v_gene: TRBV6-6
j_gene: TRBJ1-3
CDR3aa: CASSLSQARGGGNTIYF
CDR3nt: TGTGCCAGCAGTCTCTCCCAAGCTAGGGGTGGGGGAAACACCATATATTTT

abundance: NA
d_gene: TRBD2
v_gene: TRBV5-1
j_gene: TRBJ2-7
CDR3aa: CASSPHRTSGTYEQYF
CDR3nt: TGCGCCAGCAGCCCCCACAGGACTAGCGGTACCTACGAGCAGTACTTC

abundance: NA
d_gene: TRBD2
v_gene: TRBV19
j_gene: TRBJ2-2
CDR3aa: CASSSPAGVGTGELFF
CDR3nt: TGTGCCAGTAGTAGTCCGGCGGGAGTTGGCACCGGGGAGCTGTTTTTT

abundance: NA
d_gene: NA
v_gene: TRBV30
j_gene: TRBJ1-4
CDR3aa: CAWRYQGNEKLFF
CDR3nt: TGTGCCTGGAGGTACCAGGGAAATGAAAAACTGTTTTTT

abundance: NA
d_gene: NA
v_gene: TRBV6-5
j_gene: TRBJ2-3
CDR3aa: CASSLRALWETQYF
CDR3nt: TGTGCCAGCAGCCTCCGGGCCTTATGGGAGACGCAGTATTTT

abundance: NA
d_gene: NA
v_gene: TRBV28
j_gene: TRBJ1-5
CDR3aa: CASSHTQGDSNQPQHF
CDR3nt: TGTGCCAGCAGCCACACCCAGGGTGACAGCAATCAGCCCCAGCATTTT

abundance: few
d_gene: TRBD2
v_gene: TRBV7-9
j_gene: TRBJ2-7
CDR3aa: CASSPSGGTYEQYF
CDR3nt: TGTGCCAGCAGCCCCAGCGGGGGTACCTACGAGCAGTACTTC